Reported below is one TCR beta chain. Looked up from germline, CDR1 is SQVTM and CDR2 is ANQGSEA. V was trimmed by 4 bases and J by 1 base, leaving 10 bases between them. The CDR3 is made up of 13 amino acids. Of the isolated RNA, all was reverse transcribed, and so the sequenced material was expressed TCRB transcripts. The table came from immunoSEQ multiplex PCR; TCRdb's copy has only in-frame clones and leaves some out. This table holds around 340,000 clones, 15% to 20% found once. The data belong to a study of beta chain features in type 1 diabetes. Every donor provided one heparinised blood draw, which averaged approximately 100 mL. By way of CD45RO/CCR7/CD25/CD127/CD95/CD27, the CD4+ regulatory, stem cell-like memory, central memory and naive cells were sorted.

The source of this sequence is a woman younger than 35 in good health. Sequenced material: naive CD4+ T cells from blood. The gene calls are TRBV29-1 and TRBJ1-2; D might be TRBD1 (5 bases). In DNA form, the CDR3 reads TGCAGCGTTGGCGCCAGGGATAACTATGGCTACACCTTC. It translates to CSVGARDNYGYTF. Together with reference TRBV29-1 and TRBJ1-2, the CDR3 gives the full variable domain: SAVISQKPSRDICQRGTSLTIQCQVDSQVTMMFWYRQQPGQSLTLIATANQGSEATYESGFVIDKFPISRPNLTFSTLTVSNMSPEDSSIYLCSVGARDNYGYTFGSGTRLTVV.